Following are 23 T cell receptor beta chains from one sample sequenced in a study of blood T cell repertoires in COVID-19 (dated by TCRdb to 2020 to 2022). Libraries came from the immunoSEQ multiplex PCR assay. In TCRdb, the immuneACCESS table is reduced to in-frame sequences with V and J assigned. These tables do not hold every clone; where another copy was compared, an unresolved V gene accounts for under half, and the others remain unexplained. Within this sample are about 260,000 clones, with around 90% of them counted one time only. Approximately 4% of the sample is held by the ten biggest clonotypes. Sequencing was performed on peripheral blood. These receptors were collected from a man in his sixties who had recovered from COVID-19.

This rearrangement joins TRBV9 to TRBJ2-7; 8 positions agree with TRBD2. Trimming cost V 0 bases and J 2 bases; bases outside gene matches: 4. Germline lookup yields CDR1 SGDLS and CDR2 YYNGEE. The CDR3 length is 15 residues. Here the CDR3 DNA reads TGTGCCAGCAGCGTAGCGCCCGGGGGGGCCTACGAGCAGTACTTC. Translated: CASSVAPGGAYEQYF.

The genes are TRBV7-3 and TRBJ1-1; perhaps TRBD1 as D (6 bases). V gave up 1 base and J gave up 1 base, with 13 bases separating them. Germline assignment: CDR1 SGHTA and CDR2 FQGTGA. The CDR3 is made up of 16 amino acids. CDR3 sequence: CASSLNPQGSNTEAFF. The CDR3 DNA reads as TGTGCCAGCAGCTTAAACCCTCAGGGGTCGAACACTGAAGCTTTCTTT.

This chain joins TRBV5-4 and TRBJ2-2, with 7 bases fitting TRBD2. Germline loops: CDR1 SGHNT, CDR2 YYREEE (reference sequence). The CDR3 consists of 16 residues. With 2 bases clipped from V and 4 bases from J, the junction kept 8 bases outside the gene matches. In DNA form, the CDR3 reads TGTGCCAGCAGCTTCGGGGCGGGGGATGGCACCGGGGAGCTGTTTTTT. Protein sequence: CASSFGAGDGTGELFF.

This clone was observed once. One end of the junction fails to match germline, which may point to a read error. J is TRBJ1-5 and V is TRBV6-2 or TRBV6-3; 8 bases are a match to TRBD1. The germline V gene encodes CDR1 MNHEY and CDR2 SVGEGT. This CDR3 is 14 amino acids long. CDR3 nucleotides: TGTGCCGGCAGTTTCTATCCGGGACAGGCACTCCCGCATTTT. Its protein is CAGSFYPGQALPHF.

This chain joins TRBV7-2 and TRBJ1-5, with D hard to call. This CDR3 contains 12 residues. Between the trimmed V and J ends, which lost 3 bases and 3 bases, there was a span of 3 bases. In germline, CDR1 is SGHTA, CDR2 FQGNSA. DNA for the CDR3: TGTGCCAGCAGCTTTTACAATCAGCCCCAGCATTTT. As protein: CASSFYNQPQHF. Filled out from reference TRBV7-2 and TRBJ1-5, the complete variable domain reads GAGVSQSPSNKVTEKGKDVELRCDPISGHTALYWYRQSLGQGLEFLIYFQGNSAPDKSGLPSDRFSAERTGGSVSTLTIQRTQQEDSAVYLCASSFYNQPQHFGDGTRLSIL.

The genes are TRBV7-9 and TRBJ2-3; the D gene is possibly TRBD2 (6 bases). The V gene lost 7 bases and the J gene lost 0 bases, with 17 bases spanning the gap. The germline gives CDR1 SEHNR, CDR2 FQNEAQ (reference sequence). This CDR3 spans 16 amino acids. The CDR3 nucleotides are TGTGCCAGCACCATAGGTAGCGGAGTTAGCACAGATACGCAGTATTTT. Translated: CASTIGSGVSTDTQYF.

The rearrangement uses TRBV5-1 and TRBJ1-4, with D possibly being TRBD1 (5 bases). The CDR3 has 14 amino acids. CDR1 is SGHRS and CDR2 is YFSETQ in the germline V gene. With 0 bases removed from V and 5 bases from J, the gap between germline ends came to 8 bases. CDR3: CASSLDGGNEKLFF. CDR3 DNA sequence: TGCGCCAGCAGCTTGGACGGGGGGAATGAAAAACTGTTTTTT.

The chain recombines TRBV2 with TRBJ2-1; 13 bases map to TRBD2. CDR3 length equals 15 residues. Trimming at V came to 5 bases and at J to 6 bases, leaving 4 bases not matched to a gene. The germline CDR1 and CDR2 sequences are SNHLY and FYNNEI. The CDR3 DNA reads as TGTGCCAGCAGTACTAGCGGGGGGGCCTCCAATGAGCAGTTCTTC. Translation: CASSTSGGASNEQFF.

The chain carries TRBV5-4 and TRBJ2-5, with 7 nucleotides matching TRBD2. This CDR3 has 14 amino acids. Germline CDR1 is SGHNT and CDR2 is YYREEE (reference sequence). V lost 0 bases to trimming and J lost 4 bases; unmatched junction nucleotides: 3. CDR3 protein: CASSLAGGVETQYF. CDR3 in DNA: TGTGCCAGCAGCTTGGCTGGGGGGGTAGAGACCCAGTACTTC.

This clone has a handful of counts. The V and J genes are TRBV28 and TRBJ1-2; D is perhaps TRBD1 (5 bases). CDR3 length: 12 amino acids. The V end lost 9 bases, the J end lost 7 bases, and 15 bases lay between the germline ends. The germline V gene encodes CDR1 MDHEN and CDR2 SYDVKM. This CDR3 reads CARGGQKSGYTF. The DNA for the CDR3 is TGTGCCAGGGGAGGACAAAAGAGTGGCTACACCTTC.

The chain is built from TRBV6-1 and TRBJ1-2; no clear D. Germline lookup yields CDR1 MNHNS and CDR2 SASEGT. V was trimmed by 0 bases and J by 2 bases, leaving 16 bases between them. This CDR3 is built from 17 residues. CDR3 sequence: CASSEAEWRHANYGYTF. The CDR3, as DNA: TGTGCCAGCAGTGAAGCGGAGTGGCGGCATGCAAACTATGGCTACACCTTC.

The genes are TRBV29-1 and TRBJ2-1; unclear D gene. The CDR3 runs 14 residues. Germline values: CDR1 SQVTM, CDR2 ANQGSEA. V lost 7 bases, J lost 7 bases, and 20 bases lay in between. The CDR3 is CSAEGNSLMNEQFF. CDR3 in DNA: TGCAGCGCCGAAGGAAACAGTCTAATGAATGAGCAGTTCTTC.

The gene calls are TRBV6-5 and TRBJ2-2, with 12 bases that match TRBD1. The CDR3 consists of 14 residues. V dropped 7 bases and J dropped 7; count of bases not matched to a gene: 4. The germline gives CDR1 MNHEY, CDR2 SVGAGI. The CDR3 DNA reads as TGTGCCAGCAAGGGGACAGGGGGCTTCGGGGAGCTGTTTTTT. Protein: CASKGTGGFGELFF.

This clone was recorded once. The DNA of the CDR3 is TGTGCCAGCAGCTCGCAACCACTAGCGGGGAGGAGCACAGATACGCAGTATTTT. This translates into CASSSQPLAGRSTDTQYF. The chain uses TRBV7-2 and TRBJ2-3; TRBD2 aligns across 10 bases. V was pared by 4 bases and J by 0 bases, with 10 bases of the junction left unmatched. CDR3 size: 18 residues. Per germline, CDR1 SGHTA and CDR2 FQGNSA.

The chain employs TRBV27 and TRBJ1-2, with 9 bases aligning to TRBD1. CDR3 size: 15 residues. Germline loops: CDR1 MNHEY, CDR2 SMNVEV (reference sequence). Losses at the gene ends were 2 bases for V and 7 bases for J; bases not matched to a gene: 8. CDR3 nucleotide sequence: TGTGCCAGCAGTTTAGGACCACAGGGGGCAAGTGGCTACACCTTC. Residues: CASSLGPQGASGYTF.

The rearrangement uses TRBV6-2 or TRBV6-3 and TRBJ2-7, with 8 bases lining up with TRBD1. Germline loops: CDR1 MNHEY, CDR2 SVGEGT. J lost 1 base, V lost 0 bases, and 8 bases had no gene match. There are 17 residues in the CDR3. The CDR3 region is CASSYSKEQGVSYEQYF. Here the CDR3 DNA reads TGTGCCAGCAGTTACTCGAAAGAACAGGGGGTATCCTACGAGCAGTACTTC.

The chain has TRBV21-1 and TRBJ1-4; the table's D call, TRBD1, was not checked against the DNA. TRBV21-1 is termed a pseudogene. The CDR3 has 16 residues. DNA for the CDR3: TGTGCCAGCAGCAAAGAAAAGAGGGGGCAATGGGAAAAACTGTTTTTT. Its protein product is CASSKEKRGQWEKLFF.

V and J are TRBV5-1 and TRBJ2-7, with D tentatively TRBD1 (6 bases). The V and J ends lost 4 bases and 3 bases respectively, with 17 bases between them. This CDR3 spans 15 amino acids. Germline V CDR1 and CDR2: SGHRS, YFSETQ. The CDR3: CASSPAKGVVYEQYF. For the CDR3, the DNA is TGCGCCAGCAGCCCGGCCAAGGGGGTTGTCTACGAGCAGTACTTC.

V usage is TRBV9 and J usage is TRBJ2-1, with D unresolved. Trimming stripped 0 bases from V and 6 bases from J, with 7 bases between. CDR3 length equals 13 residues. Germline lookup yields CDR1 SGDLS and CDR2 YYNGEE. The CDR3, as DNA: TGTGCCAGCAGCGTAGATTACGGCAATGAGCAGTTCTTC. Amino acids: CASSVDYGNEQFF.

Points on this clone: Other DNA variants within this sample encode the same CDR3. V and J are TRBV19 and TRBJ1-5; TRBD1 matches at 9 bases. The junction had 3 bases not matched to a gene; V was cut back by 3 bases and J by 6 bases. In germline, CDR1 is LNHDA, CDR2 SQIVND (reference sequence). There are 14 residues in the CDR3. The CDR3 here is CASSIGTGSQPQHF. CDR3 DNA sequence: TGTGCCAGTAGTATTGGGACAGGGAGTCAGCCCCAGCATTTT.

The V gene is TRBV27, the J gene TRBJ2-7, with 8 bases matching TRBD1. The length of the CDR3 is 16 residues. Germline CDR1 and CDR2: MNHEY and SMNVEV (reference sequence). V lost 2 bases and J lost 4; bases outside the gene matches: 10. The CDR3 loop reads CASSLTGQGFLYEQYF. The CDR3 nucleotides read TGTGCCAGCAGTTTAACCGGACAGGGTTTTCTATACGAGCAGTACTTC.

The DNA of the CDR3 is TGCGCCAGCACCCCGGACAGTCACTATGGCTACACCTTC. Amino acids: CASTPDSHYGYTF. The V call is TRBV5-1, the J call TRBJ1-2; D is perhaps TRBD1 (6 bases). V dropped 6 bases and J dropped 3 bases, with 12 bases sitting between them. Per the germline V gene, CDR1 is SGHRS and CDR2 is YFSETQ. The CDR3 contains 13 residues.

The rearrangement joins TRBV11-2 to TRBJ1-2, with D uncertain. Germline V gene data show CDR1 as SGHAT and CDR2 as FQNNGV. V shed 3 bases and J shed 2 bases, with 7 bases lying between them. The CDR3 length is 13 residues. The CDR3 spells CASSFRMNYGYTF. The CDR3, as DNA: TGTGCCAGCAGCTTCAGGATGAACTATGGCTACACCTTC.